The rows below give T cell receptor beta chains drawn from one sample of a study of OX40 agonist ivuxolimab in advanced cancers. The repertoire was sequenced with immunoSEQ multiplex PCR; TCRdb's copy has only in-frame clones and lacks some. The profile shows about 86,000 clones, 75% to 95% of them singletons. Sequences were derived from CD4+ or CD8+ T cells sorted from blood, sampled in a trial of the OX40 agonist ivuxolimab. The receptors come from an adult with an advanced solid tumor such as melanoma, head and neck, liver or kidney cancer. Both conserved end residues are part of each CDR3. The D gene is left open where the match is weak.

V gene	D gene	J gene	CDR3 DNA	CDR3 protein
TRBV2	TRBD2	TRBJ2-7	TGTGCCGGACTAACTAGCGGGGCCTACGAGCAGTACTTC	CAGLTSGAYEQYF
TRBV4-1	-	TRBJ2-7	TGCGCCAGCAGCCAAGCTCTCCCCGGCAGGGGGGACGTATACGAGCAGTACTTC	CASSQALPGRGDVYEQYF
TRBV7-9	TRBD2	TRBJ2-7	TGTGCCAGCAGCTTAAGTAGCGGGAGGACCACCTACGAGCAGTACTTC	CASSLSSGRTTYEQYF
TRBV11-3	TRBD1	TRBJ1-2	TGTGCCAGCAGCCCCGGGACAGGGGACTTCTATGGCTACACCTTC	CASSPGTGDFYGYTF
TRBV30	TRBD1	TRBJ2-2	TGTGCCTGGAGTGGACAGGGCACCGGGGAGCTGTTTTTT	CAWSGQGTGELFF
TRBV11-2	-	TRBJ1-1	TGTGCCAGCAGCCCGACCGTAGGTACTGAAGCTTTCTTT	CASSPTVGTEAFF
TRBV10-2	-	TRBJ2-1	TGCGCCAGCAGTGAGTCTCTAGGCGATGAGCAGTTCTTC	CASSESLGDEQFF
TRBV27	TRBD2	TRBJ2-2	TGTGCCAGGGGAGGGCGCACAGCCCGGGAGCTGTTTTTT	CARGGRTARELFF
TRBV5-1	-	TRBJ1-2	TGCGCCAGCAGTCAAGGCCGGGAAAATAGGGTGGATGGCTACACCTTC	CASSQGRENRVDGYTF
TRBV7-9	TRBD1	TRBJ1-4	TGTGCCAGCAGCCACCGGGACAGGGGAATAACCGAAAAACTGTTTTTT	CASSHRDRGITEKLFF